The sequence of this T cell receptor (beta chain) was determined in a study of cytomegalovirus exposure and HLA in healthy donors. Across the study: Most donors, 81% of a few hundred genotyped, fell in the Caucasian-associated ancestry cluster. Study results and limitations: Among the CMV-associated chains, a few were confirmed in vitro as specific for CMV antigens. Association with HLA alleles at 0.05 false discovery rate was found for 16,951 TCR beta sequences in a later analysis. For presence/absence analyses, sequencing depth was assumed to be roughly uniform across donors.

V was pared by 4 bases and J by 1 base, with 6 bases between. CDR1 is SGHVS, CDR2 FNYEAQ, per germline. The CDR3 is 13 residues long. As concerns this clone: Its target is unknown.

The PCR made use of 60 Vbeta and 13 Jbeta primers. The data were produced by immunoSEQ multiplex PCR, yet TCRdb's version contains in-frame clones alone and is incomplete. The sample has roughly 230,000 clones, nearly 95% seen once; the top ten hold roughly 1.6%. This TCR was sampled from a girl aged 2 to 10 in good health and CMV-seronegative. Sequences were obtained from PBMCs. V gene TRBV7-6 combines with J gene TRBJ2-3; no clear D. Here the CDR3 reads CASSSRGTDTQYF. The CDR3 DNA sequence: TGTGCCAGCAGCTCCCGTGGCACAGATACGCAGTATTTT.